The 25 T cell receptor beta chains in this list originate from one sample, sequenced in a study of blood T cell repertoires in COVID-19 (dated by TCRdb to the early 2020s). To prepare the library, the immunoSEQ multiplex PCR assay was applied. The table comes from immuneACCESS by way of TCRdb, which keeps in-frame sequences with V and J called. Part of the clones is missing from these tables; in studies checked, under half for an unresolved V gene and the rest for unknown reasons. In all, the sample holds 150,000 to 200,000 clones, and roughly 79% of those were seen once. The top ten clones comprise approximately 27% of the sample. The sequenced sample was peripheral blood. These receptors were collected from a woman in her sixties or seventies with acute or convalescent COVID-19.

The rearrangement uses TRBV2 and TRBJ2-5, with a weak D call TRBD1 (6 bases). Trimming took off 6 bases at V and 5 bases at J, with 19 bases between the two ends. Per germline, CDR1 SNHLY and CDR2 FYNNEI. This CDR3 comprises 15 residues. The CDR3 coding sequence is TGTGCCAGCAGGGTCGACAGGACCAGGGGCGAGACCCAGTACTTC. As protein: CASRVDRTRGETQYF.

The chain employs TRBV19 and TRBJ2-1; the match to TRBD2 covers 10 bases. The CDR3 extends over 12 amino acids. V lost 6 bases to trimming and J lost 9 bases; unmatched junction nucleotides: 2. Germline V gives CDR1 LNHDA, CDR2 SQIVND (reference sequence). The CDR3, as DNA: TGTGCCAGTAGCCTAGCGGGAGTTGAGCAGTTCTTC. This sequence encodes CASSLAGVEQFF. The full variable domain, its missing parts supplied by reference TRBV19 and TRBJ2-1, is DGGITQSPKYLFRKEGQNVTLSCEQNLNHDAMYWYRQDPGQGLRLIYYSQIVNDFQKGDIAEGYSVSREKKESFPLTVTSAQKNPTAFYLCASSLAGVEQFFGPGTRLTVL.

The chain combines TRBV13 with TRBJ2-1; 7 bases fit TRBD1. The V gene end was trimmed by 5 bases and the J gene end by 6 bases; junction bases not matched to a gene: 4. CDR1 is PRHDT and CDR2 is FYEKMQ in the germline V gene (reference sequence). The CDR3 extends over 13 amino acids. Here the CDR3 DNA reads TGTGCCAGCAGCATGGACAGGTTCAATGAGCAGTTCTTC. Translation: CASSMDRFNEQFF.

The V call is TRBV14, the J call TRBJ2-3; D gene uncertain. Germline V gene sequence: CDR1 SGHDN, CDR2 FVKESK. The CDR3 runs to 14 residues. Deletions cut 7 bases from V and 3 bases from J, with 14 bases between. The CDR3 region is CASTARIGTDTQYF. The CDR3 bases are TGTGCCAGCACGGCGAGGATTGGGACAGATACGCAGTATTTT.

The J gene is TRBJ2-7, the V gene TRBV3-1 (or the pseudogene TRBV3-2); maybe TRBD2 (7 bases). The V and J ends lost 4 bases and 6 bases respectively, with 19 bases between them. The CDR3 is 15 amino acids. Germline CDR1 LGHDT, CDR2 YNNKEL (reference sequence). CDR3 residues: CASSPPGRRGSEQYF. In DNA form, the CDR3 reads TGTGCCAGCAGCCCTCCCGGGAGGAGGGGGAGCGAGCAGTACTTC.

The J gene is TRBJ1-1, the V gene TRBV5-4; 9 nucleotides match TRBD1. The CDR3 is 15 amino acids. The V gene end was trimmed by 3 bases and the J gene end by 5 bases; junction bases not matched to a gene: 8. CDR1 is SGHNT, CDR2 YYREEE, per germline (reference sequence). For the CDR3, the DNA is TGTGCCAGCAGCTATTTGGACAGGGGAGTTACTGAAGCTTTCTTT. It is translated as CASSYLDRGVTEAFF.

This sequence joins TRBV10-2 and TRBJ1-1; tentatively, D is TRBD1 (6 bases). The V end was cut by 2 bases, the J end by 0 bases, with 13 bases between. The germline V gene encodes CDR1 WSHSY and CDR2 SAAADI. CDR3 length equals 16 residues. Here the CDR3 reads CASSELDSRMNTEAFF. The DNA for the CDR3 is TGCGCCAGCAGTGAGCTGGACAGCCGAATGAACACTGAAGCTTTCTTT.

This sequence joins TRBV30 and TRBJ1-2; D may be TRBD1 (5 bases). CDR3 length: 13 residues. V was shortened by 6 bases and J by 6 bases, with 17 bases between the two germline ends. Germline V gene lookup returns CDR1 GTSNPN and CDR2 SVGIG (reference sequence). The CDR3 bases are TGTGCCTGCAGGGTTAGGGGTTGGGATGGCTACACCTTC. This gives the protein CACRVRGWDGYTF.

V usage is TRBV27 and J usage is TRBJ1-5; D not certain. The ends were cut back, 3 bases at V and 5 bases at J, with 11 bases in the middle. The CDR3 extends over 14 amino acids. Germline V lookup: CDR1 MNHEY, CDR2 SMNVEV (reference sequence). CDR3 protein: CASSLSQYYQPQHF. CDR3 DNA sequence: TGTGCCAGCAGTTTGTCACAGTATTATCAGCCCCAGCATTTT.

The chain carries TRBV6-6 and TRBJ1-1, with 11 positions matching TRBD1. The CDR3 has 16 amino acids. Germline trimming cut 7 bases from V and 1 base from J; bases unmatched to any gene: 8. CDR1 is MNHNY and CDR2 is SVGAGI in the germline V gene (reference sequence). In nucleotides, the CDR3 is TGTGCCAGCACCGGCCGGGACAGGGGGTCGAACACTGAAGCTTTCTTT. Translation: CASTGRDRGSNTEAFF.

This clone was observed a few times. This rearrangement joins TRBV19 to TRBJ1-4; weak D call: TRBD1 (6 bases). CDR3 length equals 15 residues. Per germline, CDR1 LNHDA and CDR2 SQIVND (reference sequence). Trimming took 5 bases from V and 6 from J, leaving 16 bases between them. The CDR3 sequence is CASSQDRNGDEKLFF. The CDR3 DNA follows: TGTGCCAGTAGTCAAGACAGGAACGGAGATGAAAAACTGTTTTTT.

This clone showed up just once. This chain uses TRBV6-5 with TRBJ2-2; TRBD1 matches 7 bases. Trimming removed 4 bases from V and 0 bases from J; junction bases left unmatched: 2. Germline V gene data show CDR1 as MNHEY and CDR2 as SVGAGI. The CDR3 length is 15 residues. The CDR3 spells CASSSGTANTGELFF. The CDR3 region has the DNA TGTGCCAGCAGTTCCGGGACAGCGAACACCGGGGAGCTGTTTTTT.

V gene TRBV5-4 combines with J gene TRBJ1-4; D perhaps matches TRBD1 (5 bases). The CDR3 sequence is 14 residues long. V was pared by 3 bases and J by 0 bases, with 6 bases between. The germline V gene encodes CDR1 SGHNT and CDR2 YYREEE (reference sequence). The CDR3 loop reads CASSWGPTNEKLFF. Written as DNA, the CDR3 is TGTGCCAGCAGCTGGGGCCCAACTAATGAAAAACTGTTTTTT.

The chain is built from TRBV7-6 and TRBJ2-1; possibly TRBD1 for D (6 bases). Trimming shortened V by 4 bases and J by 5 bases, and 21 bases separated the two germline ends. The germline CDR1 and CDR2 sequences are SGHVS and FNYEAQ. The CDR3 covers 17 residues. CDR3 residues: CASSSRAQNQGNNEQFF. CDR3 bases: TGTGCCAGCAGCTCTAGAGCCCAAAACCAGGGGAACAATGAGCAGTTCTTC.

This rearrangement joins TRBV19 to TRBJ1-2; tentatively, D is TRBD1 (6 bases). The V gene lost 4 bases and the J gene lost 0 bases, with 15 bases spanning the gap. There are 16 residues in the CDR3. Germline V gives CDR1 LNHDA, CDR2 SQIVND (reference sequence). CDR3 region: CASSKTGASPNYGYTF. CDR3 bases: TGTGCCAGTAGTAAGACAGGAGCAAGTCCTAACTATGGCTACACCTTC.

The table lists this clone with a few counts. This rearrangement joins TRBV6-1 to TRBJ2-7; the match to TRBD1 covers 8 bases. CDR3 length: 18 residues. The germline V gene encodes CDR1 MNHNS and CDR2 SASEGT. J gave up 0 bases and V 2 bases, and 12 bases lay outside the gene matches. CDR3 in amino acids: CASSEFVSRDRLSYEQYF. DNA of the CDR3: TGTGCCAGCAGTGAATTTGTCAGTCGGGACAGGCTCTCCTACGAGCAGTACTTC.

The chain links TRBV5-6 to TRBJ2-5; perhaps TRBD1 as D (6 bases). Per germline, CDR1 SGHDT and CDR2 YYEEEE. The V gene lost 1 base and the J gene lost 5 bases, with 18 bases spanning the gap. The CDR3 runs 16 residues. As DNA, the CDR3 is TGTGCCAGCAGCTTGCCGGGACAACTCGGGGTCGAGACCCAGTACTTC. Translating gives CASSLPGQLGVETQYF.

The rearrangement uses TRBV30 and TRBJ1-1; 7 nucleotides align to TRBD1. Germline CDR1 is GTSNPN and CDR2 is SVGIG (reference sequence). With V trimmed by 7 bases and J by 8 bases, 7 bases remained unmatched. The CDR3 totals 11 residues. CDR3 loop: CAFSGTEEAFF. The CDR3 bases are TGTGCCTTTTCAGGGACAGAAGAAGCTTTCTTT.

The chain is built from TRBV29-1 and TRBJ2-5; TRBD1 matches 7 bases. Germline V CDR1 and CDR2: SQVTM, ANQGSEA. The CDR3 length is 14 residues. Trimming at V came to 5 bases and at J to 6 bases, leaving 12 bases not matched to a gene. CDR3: CSVTTHRQGQTQYF. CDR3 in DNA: TGCAGCGTTACAACTCACCGACAGGGACAGACCCAGTACTTC.

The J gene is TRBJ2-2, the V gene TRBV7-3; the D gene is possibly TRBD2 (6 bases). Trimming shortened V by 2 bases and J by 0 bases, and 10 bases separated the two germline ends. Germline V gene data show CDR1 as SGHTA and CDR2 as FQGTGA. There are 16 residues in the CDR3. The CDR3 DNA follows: TGTGCCAGCAGCTTACTGGGGGGAGCGAACACCGGGGAGCTGTTTTTT. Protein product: CASSLLGGANTGELFF.

CDR3 in DNA: TGTGCCAGCAGACTTACAGGTTCCTACGAGCAGTACTTC. It specifies CASRLTGSYEQYF. The V and J genes are TRBV5-5 and TRBJ2-7; weak D call: TRBD1 (5 bases). Germline V gene data show CDR1 as SGHKS and CDR2 as YYEKEE (reference sequence). There are 13 residues in the CDR3. V was pared by 5 bases and J by 1 base, with 10 bases between.

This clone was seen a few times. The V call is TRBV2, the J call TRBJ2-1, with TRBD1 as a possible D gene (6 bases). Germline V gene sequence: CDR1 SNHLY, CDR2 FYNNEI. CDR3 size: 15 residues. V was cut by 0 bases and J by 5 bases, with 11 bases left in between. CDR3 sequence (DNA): TGTGCCAGCAGTGAAGCGGGACAATTCGACAATGAGCAGTTCTTC. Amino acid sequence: CASSEAGQFDNEQFF.

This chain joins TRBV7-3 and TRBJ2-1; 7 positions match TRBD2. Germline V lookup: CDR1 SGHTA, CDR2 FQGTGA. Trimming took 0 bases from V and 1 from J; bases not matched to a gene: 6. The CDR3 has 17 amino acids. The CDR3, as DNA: TGTGCCAGCAGCTTAACGGGCCTAGCGGAATCCTACAATGAGCAGTTCTTC. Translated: CASSLTGLAESYNEQFF.

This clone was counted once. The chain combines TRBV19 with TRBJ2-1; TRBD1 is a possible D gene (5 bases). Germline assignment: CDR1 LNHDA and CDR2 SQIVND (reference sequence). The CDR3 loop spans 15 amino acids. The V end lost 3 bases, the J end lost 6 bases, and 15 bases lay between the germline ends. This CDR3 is CASSISQGLTNEQFF. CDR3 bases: TGTGCCAGTAGTATTAGCCAGGGTCTAACCAATGAGCAGTTCTTC.

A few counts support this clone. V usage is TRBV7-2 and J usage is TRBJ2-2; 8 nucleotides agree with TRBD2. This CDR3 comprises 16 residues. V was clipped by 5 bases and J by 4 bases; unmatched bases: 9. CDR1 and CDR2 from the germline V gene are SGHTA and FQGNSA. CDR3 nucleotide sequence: TGTGCCAGCAGCCAAGGACTAGCAGACGTCACCGGGGAGCTGTTTTTT. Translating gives CASSQGLADVTGELFF.